The clone carrying this T cell receptor beta chain showed up just once. Subsets obtained from CD4+ cells comprised CD45RA+ naive and CD45RA-negative memory cells. This sample is drawn from a study of shared clonotypes between healthy human individuals. The CDR3 has 13 residues. V was cut by 3 bases and J by 7 bases, with 9 bases left in between. Germline V gene lookup returns CDR1 SNHLY and CDR2 FYNNEI. The DNA input per sorted-subset replicate PCR was around 200 ng, corresponding to 32,000 or so T cell genomes. How the authors handled the data: ImmunoSEQ gave junction-only sequences without quality scores, so filtering differed. Some clones are missing from TCRdb's copy, which holds only in-frame ones; the method was immunoSEQ multiplex PCR. D and trimming were read from the DNA, whereas the V and J calls and clone size are those reported in that table. The sample contains 1,400,000 or so clones, approximately 98.5% of which appear only once.

V usage is TRBV2 and J usage is TRBJ2-2; D remains ambiguous. The sample consisted of naive CD4+ T cells sorted from blood. The subset was: CD45RA+ positively selected. This receptor was obtained from a man younger than 40 in good health. CDR3 DNA: TGTGCCAGCAGTGAGGTGGTGGGCGGGGAGCTGTTTTTT. This gives the protein CASSEVVGGELFF.